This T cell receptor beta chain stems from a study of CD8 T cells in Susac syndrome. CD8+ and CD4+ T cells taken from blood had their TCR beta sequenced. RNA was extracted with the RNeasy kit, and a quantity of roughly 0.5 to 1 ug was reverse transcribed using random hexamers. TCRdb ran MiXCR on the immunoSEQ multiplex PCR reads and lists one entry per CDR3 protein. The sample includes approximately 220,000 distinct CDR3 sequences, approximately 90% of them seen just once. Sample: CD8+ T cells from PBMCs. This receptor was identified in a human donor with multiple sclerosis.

The DNA for the CDR3 is TGTGCCAGCAGTTACCGTCTTGGGATGCTGGCAGAGACCCAGTACTTC. Its translation: CASSYRLGMLAETQYF. The rearrangement joins TRBV6-5 to TRBJ2-5; D is ambiguous. The CDR3 sequence is 16 residues long. Germline V gene lookup returns CDR1 MNHEY and CDR2 SVGAGI. V lost 2 bases to trimming and J lost 4 bases, with 17 bases between them.